The source of this TCR beta chain is a study of monozygotic twins with inflammatory bowel disease. After re-calling the 5' RACE reads, TCRdb lists one entry per CDR3 protein, DNA absent. The repertoire shows roughly 330,000 distinct CDR3 sequences; the top ten hold around 2%. The CDR3 totals 14 residues. CDR1 and CDR2 from the germline V gene are WSHSY and SAAADI. The sequence derives from a human donor with ulcerative colitis or Crohn's disease, or a healthy co-twin of an affected twin (not recorded which). The chain carries TRBV10-2 and TRBJ2-2; TCRdb indicates TRBD2, and absent DNA this call remains unverified. The specimen sequenced was blood. The CDR3 reads CASKEARNTGELFF.